The 4 T cell receptor beta chains below all came from one sample that was sequenced in a study of blood T cells in healthy people across ages. With a J-beta primer mix and a sample-barcoded 5' primer, a second PCR ran about 6 to 11 cycles. TCRdb called the 5' RACE reads again in MiXCR, with one record for every CDR3 protein. Of some 900,000 distinct CDR3 sequences listed, under 50% are singletons. The sample consisted of blood. The receptor set was obtained from a man in his thirties or forties in good health.

This clonotype was counted many times. The V and J genes are TRBV10-3 and TRBJ2-7; D is perhaps TRBD1 (6 bases). Between the trimmed V and J ends, which lost 2 bases and 1 base, there was a span of 12 bases. Germline loops: CDR1 ENHRY, CDR2 SYGVKD. This CDR3 region has 15 residues. The CDR3 DNA sequence: TGTGCCATCAGTGAGCAGGGGACGGATTCCTACGAGCAGTACTTC. This encodes CAISEQGTDSYEQYF.

The V gene is TRBV27, the J gene TRBJ1-1; TRBD1 agrees at 7 bases. With 5 bases clipped from V and 1 base from J, the junction kept 7 bases outside the gene matches. Germline V CDR1 and CDR2: MNHEY, SMNVEV (reference sequence). The CDR3 is made up of 15 amino acids. The CDR3: CASSALGQANTEAFF. CDR3 nucleotide sequence: TGTGCCAGCAGTGCCCTCGGACAGGCGAACACTGAAGCTTTCTTT.

This chain links TRBV3-1 with TRBJ2-2; perhaps D is TRBD1 or TRBD2 (5 bases each). V shed 0 bases and J shed 3 bases, with 8 bases lying between them. Germline V gene sequence: CDR1 LGHDT, CDR2 YNNKEL (reference sequence). The CDR3 loop spans 15 amino acids. The CDR3 DNA follows: TGTGCCAGCAGCCAAGAGAGGGGCTACACCGGGGAGCTGTTTTTT. Amino acid sequence: CASSQERGYTGELFF.

This clonotype was seen a few times. This chain connects TRBV29-1 to TRBJ2-3; no clear D. The CDR3 consists of 14 residues. Trimming took off 7 bases at V and 1 base at J, with 15 bases between the two ends. The germline gives CDR1 SQVTM, CDR2 ANQGSEA. CDR3 protein: CSATFALGTDTQYF. The CDR3 DNA reads TGCAGCGCCACTTTTGCGTTGGGCACAGATACGCAGTATTTT.